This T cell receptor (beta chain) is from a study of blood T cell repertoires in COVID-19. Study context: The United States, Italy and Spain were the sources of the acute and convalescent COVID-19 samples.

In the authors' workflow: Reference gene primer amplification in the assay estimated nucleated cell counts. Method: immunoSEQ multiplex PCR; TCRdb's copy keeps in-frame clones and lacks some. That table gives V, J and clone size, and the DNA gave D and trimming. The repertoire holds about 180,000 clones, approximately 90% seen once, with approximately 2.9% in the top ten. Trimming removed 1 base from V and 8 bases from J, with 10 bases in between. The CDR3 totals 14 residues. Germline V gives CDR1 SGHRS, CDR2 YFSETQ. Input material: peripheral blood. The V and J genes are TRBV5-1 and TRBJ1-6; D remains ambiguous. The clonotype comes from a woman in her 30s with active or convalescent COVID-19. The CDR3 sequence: CASSLRWEDSPLHF. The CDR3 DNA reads TGCGCCAGCAGCTTGAGGTGGGAGGATTCACCCCTCCACTTT.